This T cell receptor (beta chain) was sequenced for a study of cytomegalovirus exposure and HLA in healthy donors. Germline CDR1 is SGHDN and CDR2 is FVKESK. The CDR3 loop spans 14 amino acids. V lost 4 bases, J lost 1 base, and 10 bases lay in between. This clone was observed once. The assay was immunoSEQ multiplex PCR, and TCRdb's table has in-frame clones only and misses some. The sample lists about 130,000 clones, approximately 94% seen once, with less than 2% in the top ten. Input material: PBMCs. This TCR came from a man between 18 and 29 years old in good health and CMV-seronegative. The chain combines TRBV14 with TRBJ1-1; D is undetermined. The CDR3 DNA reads TGTGCCAGCAGCCGGAGGGATTGGAACACTGAAGCTTTCTTT. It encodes CASSRRDWNTEAFF.